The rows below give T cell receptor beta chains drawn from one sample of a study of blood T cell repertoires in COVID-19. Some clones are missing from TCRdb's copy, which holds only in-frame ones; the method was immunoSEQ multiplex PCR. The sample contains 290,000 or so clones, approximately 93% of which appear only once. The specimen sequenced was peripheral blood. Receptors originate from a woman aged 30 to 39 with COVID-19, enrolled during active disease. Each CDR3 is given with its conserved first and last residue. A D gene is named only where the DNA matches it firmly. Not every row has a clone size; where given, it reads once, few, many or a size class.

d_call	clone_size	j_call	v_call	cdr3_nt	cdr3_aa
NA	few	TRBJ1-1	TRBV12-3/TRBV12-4	TGTGCCAGCAGCCCCACAGGGAACACTGAAGCTTTCTTT	CASSPTGNTEAFF
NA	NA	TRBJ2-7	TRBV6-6	TGTGCCAGCAGTTATGATACTTCCACTATAAATAAGCAGTACTTC	CASSYDTSTINKQYF
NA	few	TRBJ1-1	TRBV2	TGTGCCAGCAGGGGGGACACGAACACTGAAGCTTTCTTT	CASRGDTNTEAFF
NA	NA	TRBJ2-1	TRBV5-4	TGTGCCAGCAGCATCATTAGCGATGAGCAGTTCTTC	CASSIISDEQFF
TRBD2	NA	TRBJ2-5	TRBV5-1	TGCGCCAGCAGCAAGGACATCGGACTAGCGGGAGGGCCCGGAGAGACCCAGTACTTC	CASSKDIGLAGGPGETQYF
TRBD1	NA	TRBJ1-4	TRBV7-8	TGTGCCAGCAGCTCGACAGGGGGGGATGAAAAACTGTTTTTT	CASSSTGGDEKLFF
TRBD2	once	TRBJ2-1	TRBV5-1	TGCGCCAGCAGCCTGGGACTAGCGGGAGGGATACCCTACAATGAGCAGTTCTTC	CASSLGLAGGIPYNEQFF
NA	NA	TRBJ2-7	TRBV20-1	TGCAGTGCTGGAGGGGGGGGCGAGCAGTACTTC	CSAGGGGEQYF
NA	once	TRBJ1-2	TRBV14	TGTGCCAGCAGCCAAGATCGAGACTATGGCTACACCTTC	CASSQDRDYGYTF
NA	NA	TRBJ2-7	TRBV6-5	TGTGCCAGCAGTTACTCCGACCGGGGCGAGCAGTACTTC	CASSYSDRGEQYF
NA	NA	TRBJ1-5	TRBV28	TGTGCCAGCAGTTTTGGGAGTGCGGGCAATCAGCCCCAGCATTTT	CASSFGSAGNQPQHF
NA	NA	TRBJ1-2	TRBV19	TGTGCCAGTATACAGGGATTCGACTATGGCTACACCTTC	CASIQGFDYGYTF
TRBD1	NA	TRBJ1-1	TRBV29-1	TGCAGCGTTAACAGGGGAAACACTGAAGCTTTCTTT	CSVNRGNTEAFF
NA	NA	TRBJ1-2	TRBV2	TGTGCCAGCGCCCTAACAGACTATGGCTACACCTTC	CASALTDYGYTF
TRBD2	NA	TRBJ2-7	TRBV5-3	TGTGCCAGAAGCTGGCTAGCGGAATCCTACGAGCAGTACTTC	CARSWLAESYEQYF
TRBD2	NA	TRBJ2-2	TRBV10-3	TGTGCCATCAGGGGTACTGGACTAGACACCGGGGAGCTGTTTTTT	CAIRGTGLDTGELFF
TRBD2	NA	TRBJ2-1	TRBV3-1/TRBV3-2	TGTGCCAGCAGCCAAGACCTCGCGTCGGGAGGGAACAATGAGCAGTTCTTC	CASSQDLASGGNNEQFF
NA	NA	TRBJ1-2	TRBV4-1	TGCGCCAGCAGCCAAGAGGCGGCCTATGGCTACACCTTC	CASSQEAAYGYTF
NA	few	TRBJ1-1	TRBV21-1	TGTGCCAGCAGCGATTGGGACAGCGAGGGCACTGAAGCTTTCTTT	CASSDWDSEGTEAFF
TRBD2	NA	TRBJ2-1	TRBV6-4	TGTGCCAGCAGTGCCAGGGAGGGCTTGATCTCCTACAATGAGCAGTTCTTC	CASSAREGLISYNEQFF
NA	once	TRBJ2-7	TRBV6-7	TGTGCCAGCAGAAGTGCAGTGCTCCCCTACGAGCAGTACTTC	CASRSAVLPYEQYF
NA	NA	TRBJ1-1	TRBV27	TGTGCCAGCATACACCGACAGGCTTTCTTT	CASIHRQAFF
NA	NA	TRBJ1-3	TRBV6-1	TGTGCCAGCAGTGAAGCCGAGGGAAACACCATATATTTT	CASSEAEGNTIYF
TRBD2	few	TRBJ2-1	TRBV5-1	TGCGCCAGCAGCGTGGGACTAGCGGGAGGTGAGCAGTTCTTC	CASSVGLAGGEQFF
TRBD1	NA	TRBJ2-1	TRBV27	TGTGCCAGCAGAGACAGGGTTGAGCAGTTCTTC	CASRDRVEQFF
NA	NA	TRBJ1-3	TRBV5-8	TGTGCCAGCAGCCGCGGGACGGCTACTGAGAACACCATATATTTT	CASSRGTATENTIYF
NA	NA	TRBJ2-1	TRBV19	TGTGCCAGTACCCAACAGGGACGGTCCTACAATGAGCAGTTCTTC	CASTQQGRSYNEQFF
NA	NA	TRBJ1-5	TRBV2	TGTGCCAGCAGTGGGGGGGTGTGGGCTCAGCCCCAGCATTTT	CASSGGVWAQPQHF
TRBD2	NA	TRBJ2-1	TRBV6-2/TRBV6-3	TGTGCCAGCAGTTACAACGGACTAGGGGACAATGAGCAGTTCTTC	CASSYNGLGDNEQFF
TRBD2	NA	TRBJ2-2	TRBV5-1	TGCGCCAGCAGCTTAGATCCTGGACTAGCGGGAGCGCACACCGGGGAGCTGTTTTTT	CASSLDPGLAGAHTGELFF
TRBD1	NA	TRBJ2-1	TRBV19	TGTGCCAGTAGTATCGGGACAGGGTGGATCAATGAGCAGTTCTTC	CASSIGTGWINEQFF
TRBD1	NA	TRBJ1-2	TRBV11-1	TGTGCCAGCAGCTCTAGGACAGGGGCGCCCTATGGCTACACCTTC	CASSSRTGAPYGYTF
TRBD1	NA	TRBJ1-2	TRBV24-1	TGTGCCACCAGTGATGACAGGGTCTATGGCTACACCTTC	CATSDDRVYGYTF
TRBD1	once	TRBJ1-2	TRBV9	TGTGCCAGCAGCGCAGGGGGCTATGGCTACACCTTC	CASSAGGYGYTF
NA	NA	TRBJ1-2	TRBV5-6	TGTGCCAGCTCCGAATTCTCTAGCCGCTATGAGGGAGATACCTTCGGCTACACCTTC	CASSEFSSRYEGDTFGYTF
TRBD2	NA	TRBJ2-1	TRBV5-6	TGTGCCAGCAGGGTCACTAGCGGGGGCTACAATGAGCAGTTCTTC	CASRVTSGGYNEQFF
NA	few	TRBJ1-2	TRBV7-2	TGTGCCAGCAGCTTAGGAGGTGCCGATGGCTACACCTTC	CASSLGGADGYTF
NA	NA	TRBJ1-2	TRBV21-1	TGTGCCAGCAGAAAACAACGAGACAGGGAGAGACATGCGAGTGGCTACACCTTC	CASRKQRDRERHASGYTF
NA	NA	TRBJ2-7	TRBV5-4	TGTGCCAGCAGCGGCGGGACTGTGGGGGAGCAGTACTTC	CASSGGTVGEQYF
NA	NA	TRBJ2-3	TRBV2	TGTGCCAGCAGTGAGCTCGGGGATACGCAGTATTTT	CASSELGDTQYF
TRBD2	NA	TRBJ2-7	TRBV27	TGTGCCAGCAGTTCAGTGGGGGGGAACGAGCAGTACTTC	CASSSVGGNEQYF